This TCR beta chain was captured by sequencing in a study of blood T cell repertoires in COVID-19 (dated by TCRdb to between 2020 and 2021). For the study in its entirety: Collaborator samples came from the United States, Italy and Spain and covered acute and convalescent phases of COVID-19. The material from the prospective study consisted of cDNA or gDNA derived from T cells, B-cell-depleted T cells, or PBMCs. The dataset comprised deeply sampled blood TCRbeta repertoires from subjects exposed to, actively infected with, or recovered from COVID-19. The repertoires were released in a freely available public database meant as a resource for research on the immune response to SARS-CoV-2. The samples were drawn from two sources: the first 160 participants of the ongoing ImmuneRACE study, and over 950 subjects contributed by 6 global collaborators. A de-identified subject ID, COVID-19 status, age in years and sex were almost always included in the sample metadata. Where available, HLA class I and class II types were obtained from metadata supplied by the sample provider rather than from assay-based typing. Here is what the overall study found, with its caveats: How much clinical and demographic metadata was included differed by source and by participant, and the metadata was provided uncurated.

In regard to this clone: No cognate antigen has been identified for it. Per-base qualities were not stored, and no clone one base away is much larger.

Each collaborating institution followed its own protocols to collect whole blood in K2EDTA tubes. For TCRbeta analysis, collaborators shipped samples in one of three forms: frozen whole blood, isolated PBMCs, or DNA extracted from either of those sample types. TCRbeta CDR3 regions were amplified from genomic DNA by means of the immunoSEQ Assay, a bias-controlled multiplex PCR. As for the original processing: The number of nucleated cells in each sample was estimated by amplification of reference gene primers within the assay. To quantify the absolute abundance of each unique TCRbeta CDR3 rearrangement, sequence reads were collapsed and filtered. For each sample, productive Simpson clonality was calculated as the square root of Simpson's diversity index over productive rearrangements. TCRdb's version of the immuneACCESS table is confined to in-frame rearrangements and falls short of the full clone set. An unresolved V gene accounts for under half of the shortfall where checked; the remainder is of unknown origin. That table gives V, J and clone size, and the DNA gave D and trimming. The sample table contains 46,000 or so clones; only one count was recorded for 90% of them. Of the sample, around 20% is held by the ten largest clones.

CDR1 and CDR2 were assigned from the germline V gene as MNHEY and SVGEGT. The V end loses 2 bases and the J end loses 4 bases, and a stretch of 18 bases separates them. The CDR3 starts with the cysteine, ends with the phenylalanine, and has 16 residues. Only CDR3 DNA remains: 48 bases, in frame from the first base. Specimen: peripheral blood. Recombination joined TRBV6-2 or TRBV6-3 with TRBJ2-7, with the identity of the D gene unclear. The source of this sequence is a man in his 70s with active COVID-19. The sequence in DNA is TGTGCCAGCAGTTACGGAATTACAGTTTCCCTTTACGAGCAGTACTTC. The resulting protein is CASSYGITVSLYEQYF.